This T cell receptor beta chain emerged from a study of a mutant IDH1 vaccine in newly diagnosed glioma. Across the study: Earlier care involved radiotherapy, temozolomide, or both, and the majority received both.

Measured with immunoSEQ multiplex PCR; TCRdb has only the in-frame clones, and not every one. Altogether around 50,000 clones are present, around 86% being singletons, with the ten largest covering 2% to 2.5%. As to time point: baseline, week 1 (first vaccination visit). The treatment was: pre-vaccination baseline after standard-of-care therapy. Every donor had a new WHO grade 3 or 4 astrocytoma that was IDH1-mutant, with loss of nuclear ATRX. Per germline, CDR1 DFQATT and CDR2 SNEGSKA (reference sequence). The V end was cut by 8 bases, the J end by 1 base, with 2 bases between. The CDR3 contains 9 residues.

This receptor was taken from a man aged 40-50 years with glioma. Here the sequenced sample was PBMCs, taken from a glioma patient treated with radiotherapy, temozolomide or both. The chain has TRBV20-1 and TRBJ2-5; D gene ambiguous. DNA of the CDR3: TGCAGTCTCCAAGAGACCCAGTACTTC. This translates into CSLQETQYF.